This entry lists 17 T cell receptor beta chains sequenced from one sample in a study of immune evolution from preneoplasia to lung adenocarcinoma. Sequenced by immunoSEQ multiplex PCR; TCRdb stores in-frame clones only, minus some. Of about 4,800 clones detected, 60% to 80% appear once; the ten largest clones hold roughly 25%. The sample comprised FFPE normal lung tissue adjacent to the tumor. These receptor sequences come from a person aged 55 to 75 with lung adenocarcinoma.

This clone was detected once. The gene calls are TRBV18 and TRBJ2-7, with TRBD1 identical over 9 bases. J was trimmed by 7 bases and V by 5 bases; bases with no gene match: 6. CDR3 length equals 13 residues. Germline-derived CDR1 and CDR2 are KGHSH and LQKENI. The CDR3 bases are TGTGCCAGCTCAATCCGGGACAGGGAGGAGCAGTACTTC. This codes for CASSIRDREEQYF.

The chain is built from TRBV5-4 and TRBJ2-7; D possibly matches TRBD1 or TRBD2 (6 bases each). This CDR3 comprises 14 residues. CDR1 is SGHNT and CDR2 is YYREEE in the germline V gene (reference sequence). V lost 0 bases to trimming and J lost 7 bases, with 14 bases between them. The CDR3 loop reads CASSLEGGIGEQYF. CDR3 coding DNA: TGTGCCAGCAGCTTGGAAGGGGGGATAGGAGAGCAGTACTTC.

The chain recombines TRBV30 with TRBJ1-4; a weak D match, TRBD1 (6 bases). This CDR3 comprises 17 residues. Trimming removed 4 bases from V and 5 bases from J, with 23 bases in between. Germline V lookup: CDR1 GTSNPN, CDR2 SVGIG (reference sequence). CDR3 DNA: TGTGCCTGGAAGGCCCGGAGCTCAGGGGTAAAAAATGAAAAACTGTTTTTT. This sequence encodes CAWKARSSGVKNEKLFF.

In this sample, this clone turned up a few times. The chain links TRBV7-8 to TRBJ1-2; tentative D call: TRBD1 (5 bases). The V end was cut by 1 base, the J end by 0 bases, with 15 bases between. Germline V gene sequence: CDR1 SGHVS, CDR2 FQNEAQ. This CDR3 is 17 amino acids long. CDR3 region: CASSLVLRQTPNYGYTF. The CDR3, as DNA: TGTGCCAGCAGCTTAGTGTTAAGACAGACGCCTAACTATGGCTACACCTTC.

This sequence joins TRBV18 and TRBJ1-4; D unclear. V was clipped by 1 base and J by 3 bases, with 9 bases between them. CDR1 KGHSH and CDR2 LQKENI come from the germline V gene. The CDR3 sequence is 15 residues long. CDR3 sequence reads: CASSPQGQPNEKLFF. CDR3 DNA sequence: TGTGCCAGCTCACCACAGGGTCAGCCTAATGAAAAACTGTTTTTT.

The sample holds one count of this clone. The gene calls are TRBV18 and TRBJ2-5; TRBD2 matches 9 bases. The V gene's germline CDR1 is KGHSH and CDR2 LQKENI. J lost 2 bases, V lost 2 bases, and 6 bases had no gene match. The CDR3 covers 16 residues. CDR3 DNA: TGTGCCAGCTCACCAGATTTAGCGGGAGTACAAGAGACCCAGTACTTC. Translation: CASSPDLAGVQETQYF.

This clone was counted a single time. This rearrangement joins TRBV28 to TRBJ2-1, with 7 nucleotides matching TRBD1. V lost 5 bases, J lost 5 bases, and 6 bases stayed unmatched. Per germline, CDR1 MDHEN and CDR2 SYDVKM. CDR3 length: 14 amino acids. Here the CDR3 reads CASSHGQANNEQFF. In nucleotides, the CDR3 is TGTGCCAGCAGTCACGGACAGGCTAACAATGAGCAGTTCTTC.

The CDR3 reads CASSQETAFLNYGYTF. CDR3 DNA sequence: TGCGCCAGCAGCCAAGAGACAGCCTTTTTAAACTATGGCTACACCTTC. The chain has TRBV4-1 and TRBJ1-2; perhaps TRBD1 as D (5 bases). The germline gives CDR1 MGHRA, CDR2 YSYEKL. With 0 bases removed from V and 2 bases from J, the gap between germline ends came to 13 bases. The CDR3 consists of 16 residues.

The genes are TRBV25-1 and TRBJ2-3; the D is unclear. Trimming took off 9 bases at V and 4 bases at J, with 14 bases between the two ends. There are 13 residues in the CDR3. CDR1 MGHDK and CDR2 SYGVNS come from the germline V gene. Here the CDR3 DNA reads TGTGCCAGTGCGAGACACCCGGCAGATACGCAGTATTTT. This gives the protein CASARHPADTQYF.

The rearrangement joins TRBV29-1 to TRBJ2-1; 9 bases map to TRBD1. Trimming removed 6 bases from V and 3 bases from J; junction bases left unmatched: 6. CDR1 SQVTM and CDR2 ANQGSEA come from the germline V gene. This CDR3 spans 14 amino acids. The DNA of the CDR3 is TGCAGCGTCCTCGGGACAGGGTACTACAATGAGCAGTTCTTC. As protein: CSVLGTGYYNEQFF.

This clone was seen only once. The genes are TRBV6-5 and TRBJ2-5; 12 nucleotides line up with TRBD2. Germline-derived CDR1 and CDR2 are MNHEY and SVGAGI. The CDR3 has 15 amino acids. Losses at the gene ends were 7 bases for V and 1 base for J; bases not matched to a gene: 4. Here the CDR3 DNA reads TGTGCCAGCACCAGACTAGCGGGGGTCCAAGAGACCCAGTACTTC. Amino acid sequence: CASTRLAGVQETQYF.

The chain employs TRBV6-1 and TRBJ2-3, with D unclear. The germline V and J ends were trimmed by 6 bases and 12 bases, with 16 bases remaining between them. Germline CDR1 is MNHNS and CDR2 is SASEGT. This CDR3 is 12 amino acids long. The CDR3 region is CASSDTWVSQYF. The CDR3 DNA reads TGTGCCAGCAGCGATACCTGGGTGAGCCAGTATTTT.

The rearrangement joins TRBV5-1 to TRBJ2-3; the D gene is possibly TRBD1 (6 bases). The ends were cut back, 0 bases at V and 4 bases at J, with 12 bases in the middle. CDR1 is SGHRS, CDR2 YFSETQ, per germline. The CDR3 is 15 amino acids. CDR3 sequence reads: CASSLEGGRADTQYF. The DNA for the CDR3 is TGCGCCAGCAGCTTGGAAGGGGGTAGGGCAGATACGCAGTATTTT.

The rearrangement joins TRBV30 to TRBJ2-5, with 11 bases matching TRBD2. The CDR3 totals 15 residues. Germline assignment: CDR1 GTSNPN and CDR2 SVGIG (reference sequence). The ends lost 5 bases at V and 5 bases at J; junction bases unmatched: 10. The CDR3 DNA reads TGTGCCTGGGAGTCACTAGCGGGAGCAGGTGAGACCCAGTACTTC. It codes for CAWESLAGAGETQYF. The complete variable domain, with remaining parts taken from reference TRBV30 and TRBJ2-5, reads SQTIHQWPATLVQPVGSPLSLECTVEGTSNPNLYWYRQAAGRGLQLLFYSVGIGQISSEVPQNLSASRPQDRQFILSSKKLLLSDSGFYLCAWESLAGAGETQYFGPGTRLLVL.

The chain combines TRBV5-6 with TRBJ2-1; D is unresolved. CDR3 length equals 15 residues. The germline CDR1 and CDR2 sequences are SGHDT and YYEEEE. The V and J ends lost 1 base and 0 bases respectively, with 8 bases between them. The CDR3 protein is CASSLSASSYNEQFF. The CDR3, as DNA: TGTGCCAGCAGCTTGTCGGCCAGCTCCTACAATGAGCAGTTCTTC.

The rearrangement joins TRBV7-3 to TRBJ2-7; TRBD1 aligns across 7 bases. V lost 1 base to trimming and J lost 5 bases; unmatched junction nucleotides: 5. This CDR3 is 14 amino acids long. Germline V lookup: CDR1 SGHTA, CDR2 FQGTGA. This chain's CDR3 is CASSLMRQGNEQYF. The CDR3 nucleotides are TGTGCCAGCAGCTTAATGAGACAGGGTAACGAGCAGTACTTC.

CDR3 DNA: TGTGCCATCAGTGTCGGGGGGGCGGAAGATACGCAGTATTTT. This codes for CAISVGGAEDTQYF. This rearrangement joins TRBV10-3 to TRBJ2-3; TRBD2 aligns across 8 bases. CDR3 size: 14 residues. V lost 4 bases to trimming and J lost 5 bases; unmatched junction nucleotides: 5. Germline V gene sequence: CDR1 ENHRY, CDR2 SYGVKD.